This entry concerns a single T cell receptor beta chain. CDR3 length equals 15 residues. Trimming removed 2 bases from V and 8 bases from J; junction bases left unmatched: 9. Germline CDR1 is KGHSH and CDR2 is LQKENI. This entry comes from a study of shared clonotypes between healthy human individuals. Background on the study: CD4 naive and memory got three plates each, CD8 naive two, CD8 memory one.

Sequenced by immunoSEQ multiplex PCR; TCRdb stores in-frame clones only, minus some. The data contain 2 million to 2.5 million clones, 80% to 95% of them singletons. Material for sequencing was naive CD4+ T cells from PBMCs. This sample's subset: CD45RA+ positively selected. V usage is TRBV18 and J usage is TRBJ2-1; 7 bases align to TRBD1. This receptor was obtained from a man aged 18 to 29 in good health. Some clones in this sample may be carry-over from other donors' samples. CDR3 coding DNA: TGTGCCAGCTCACCATTACAGGGGTCGTTCTATGAGCAGTTCTTC. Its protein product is CASSPLQGSFYEQFF.